Listed below are T cell receptor beta chains from one sample, sequenced in a study of blood T cell repertoires in COVID-19. Assay used: immunoSEQ multiplex PCR; TCRdb lists only in-frame clones, some missing. There are about 300,000 clones in the sample; roughly 85% occur only once, and approximately 5.3% lies in the top ten. The sequenced sample consisted of PBMCs or T cells enriched from blood (not recorded which). The source of these receptors is a woman aged 25 to 39 who had recovered from COVID-19. CDR3s include the opening cysteine and the closing phenylalanine or tryptophan. The D gene is left open where the match is weak. Size values are once, few and many counts, or a class for expanded clones, and some rows have none.

J	size	D	V	CDR3	DNA
TRBJ1-4	.	TRBD1	TRBV7-9	CASSTPTGDNGKLFF	TGTGCCAGCAGCACACCGACAGGGGACAACGGAAAACTGTTTTTT
TRBJ1-1	.	.	TRBV18	CASSPPEGINTEAFF	TGTGCCAGCTCACCCCCGGAGGGCATCAACACTGAAGCTTTCTTT
TRBJ2-7	.	TRBD2	TRBV19	CASSLRTSGAYEQYF	TGTGCCAGTAGTCTCCGGACTAGCGGTGCCTACGAGCAGTACTTC
TRBJ1-6	few	.	TRBV30	CAWSRQTYSPLHF	TGTGCCTGGAGTCGGCAGACTTATTCACCCCTCCACTTT
TRBJ1-5	.	.	TRBV6-5	CASTPLRHGQPQHF	TGTGCCAGCACTCCCCTGAGGCATGGCCAGCCCCAGCATTTT
TRBJ2-3	.	TRBD1	TRBV5-4	CASSLQDRGPDTQYF	TGTGCCAGCAGCTTACAGGACAGGGGCCCAGATACGCAGTATTTT
TRBJ2-7	.	.	TRBV7-8	CASTHRDIFYEQYF	TGTGCCAGCACCCATAGGGACATTTTCTACGAGCAGTACTTC
TRBJ1-2	.	.	TRBV19	CASSIAGSGYGYTF	TGTGCCAGTAGTATAGCGGGTTCGGGGTATGGCTACACCTTC
TRBJ2-5	.	.	TRBV13	CASSSDTHETQYF	TGTGCCAGCAGCTCGGACACCCACGAGACCCAGTACTTC
TRBJ1-6	.	.	TRBV5-1	CASSSGRETNSPLHF	TGCGCCAGCAGCTCCGGACGGGAAACTAATTCACCCCTCCACTTT
TRBJ2-7	few	.	TRBV19	CASTPSVREEQYF	TGTGCCAGTACCCCCTCGGTCCGGGAGGAGCAGTACTTC
TRBJ2-1	few	.	TRBV11-3	CASSSGRGGNEQFF	TGTGCCAGCAGCTCTGGCAGGGGTGGCAATGAGCAGTTCTTC
TRBJ2-4	.	TRBD1	TRBV7-9	CASSSGQNAKNIQYF	TGTGCCAGCAGCTCGGGACAGAACGCCAAAAACATTCAGTACTTC
TRBJ1-6	.	.	TRBV2	CASSEAAGRNSPLHF	TGTGCCAGCAGTGAAGCGGCTGGGCGTAATTCACCCCTCCACTTT
TRBJ2-2	.	TRBD2	TRBV7-9	CASSLSLGLEAVGELFF	TGTGCCAGCAGCTTAAGTTTGGGACTAGAGGCGGTCGGGGAGCTGTTTTTT
TRBJ1-1	few	.	TRBV3-1/TRBV3-2	CASSQGRAVEAFF	TGTGCCAGCAGCCAAGGGCGGGCAGTCGAAGCTTTCTTT
TRBJ1-2	.	.	TRBV6-5	CASSFQGGASYGYTF	TGTGCCAGCAGTTTCCAGGGAGGAGCTAGCTATGGCTACACCTTC
TRBJ1-6	.	.	TRBV30	CAWSVRGGGSPLHF	TGTGCCTGGAGTGTCCGCGGGGGGGGTTCACCCCTCCACTTT
TRBJ2-7	few	.	TRBV6-5	CASSQGLSSDEQYF	TGTGCCAGCAGTCAGGGTTTATCGTCAGACGAGCAGTACTTC
TRBJ2-7	.	TRBD1	TRBV19	CASSIAGQGASEQYF	TGTGCCAGTAGTATAGCGGGACAGGGGGCTAGCGAGCAGTACTTC
TRBJ2-1	.	TRBD2	TRBV7-2	CASSFGGGAYNEQFF	TGTGCCAGCAGCTTTGGGGGGGGAGCCTACAATGAGCAGTTCTTC
TRBJ2-5	.	.	TRBV11-2	CASSLGTAQETQYF	TGTGCCAGCAGCTTAGGGACAGCCCAAGAGACCCAGTACTTC
TRBJ1-1	.	.	TRBV5-6	CASSLDATNTEAFF	TGTGCCAGCAGCTTGGACGCAACAAACACTGAAGCTTTCTTT
TRBJ2-3	once	.	TRBV11-2	CASSPPGGKHQYF	TGTGCCAGCAGCCCTCCCGGAGGGAAGCATCAGTATTTT
TRBJ1-1	.	TRBD1	TRBV2	CASSATGGTEAFF	TGTGCCAGCAGTGCTACAGGGGGCACTGAAGCTTTCTTT
TRBJ2-2	.	.	TRBV5-1	CASSPRGSTNTGELFF	TGCGCCAGCAGCCCAAGGGGGAGCACGAACACCGGGGAGCTGTTTTTT
TRBJ1-4	.	TRBD1	TRBV18	CASSPTRTGGEKLFF	TGTGCCAGCTCACCAACTCGGACAGGGGGGGAAAAACTGTTTTTT
TRBJ1-2	.	TRBD1	TRBV20-1	CSAGGAGYTF	TGCAGTGCAGGGGGCGCTGGCTACACCTTC
TRBJ2-7	.	.	TRBV3-1/TRBV3-2	CASSLPGTYEQYF	TGTGCCAGCAGCCTCCCCGGGACCTACGAGCAGTACTTC